The 21 T cell receptor beta chains below all came from one sample that was sequenced in a study of CD4 T cells in relation to SARS-CoV-2 and coronaviruses. These TCRs are of unknown antigen specificity. Only in-frame clones appear in the TCRdb table, and some are missing; sequencing was by immunoSEQ multiplex PCR. The table shows tens of thousands of clones, with approximately 84% occurring only once. Sequenced: naive CD4+ T cells from PBMCs, cultured in vitro. Subset in this sample: naive CD4+ T cells isolated by negative enrichment. Receptors originate from an adult with COVID-19.

The V gene is TRBV18, the J gene TRBJ2-1, with D unresolved. Germline V gene sequence: CDR1 KGHSH, CDR2 LQKENI. V was shortened by 6 bases and J by 10 bases, with 16 bases between the two germline ends. The CDR3 totals 13 residues. DNA for the CDR3: TGTGCCAGCTCGACCTCCGGAGACGGAGAGCAGTTCTTC. Protein sequence: CASSTSGDGEQFF. Filled out from reference TRBV18 and TRBJ2-1, the complete variable domain reads NAGVMQNPRHLVRRRGQEARLRCSPMKGHSHVYWYRQLPEEGLKFMVYLQKENIIDESGMPKERFSAEFPKEGPSILRIQQVVRGDSAAYFCASSTSGDGEQFFGPGTRLTVL.

This clone was seen once. The chain joins TRBV3-1 (or the pseudogene TRBV3-2) to TRBJ2-1; D perhaps matches TRBD1 (6 bases). This CDR3 has 13 amino acids. The germline gives CDR1 LGHDT, CDR2 YNNKEL (reference sequence). V shed 1 base and J shed 7 bases, with 8 bases lying between them. The CDR3 nucleotides read TGTGCCAGCAGCCAAGGTACAGGGAATGAGCAGTTCTTC. Amino acid sequence: CASSQGTGNEQFF.

The rearrangement joins TRBV19 to TRBJ2-3, with 11 bases identical to TRBD2. The V segment lost 6 bases and the J segment 0 bases; nucleotides outside the gene matches: 8. The germline gives CDR1 LNHDA, CDR2 SQIVND (reference sequence). The CDR3 length is 17 residues. The CDR3: CASRDRGTSGSTDTQYF. The CDR3 nucleotides are TGTGCCAGTAGGGACCGTGGGACTAGCGGAAGCACAGATACGCAGTATTTT.

The rearrangement uses TRBV12-3 or TRBV12-4 and TRBJ1-1; D not certain. V was clipped by 2 bases and J by 7 bases, with 8 bases between them. The CDR3 is 12 amino acids. CDR3 DNA: TGTGCCAGCAGTTTATGGCGAATTGAAGCTTTCTTT. Its protein is CASSLWRIEAFF.

The chain carries TRBV28 and TRBJ1-4; D uncertain. V lost 6 bases, J lost 5 bases, and 13 bases lay in between. Per germline, CDR1 MDHEN and CDR2 SYDVKM. The CDR3 loop spans 14 amino acids. The CDR3 is CASSLTEINEKLFF. Written as DNA, the CDR3 is TGTGCCAGCAGCCTTACAGAGATCAATGAAAAACTGTTTTTT.

The V gene is TRBV14, the J gene TRBJ2-1, with unresolved D. This CDR3 is 13 amino acids long. CDR1 SGHDN and CDR2 FVKESK come from the germline V gene. V lost 2 bases and J lost 9, with 11 bases in between. CDR3 loop: CASSQPGGTEQFF. CDR3 sequence (DNA): TGTGCCAGCAGCCAACCGGGTGGCACTGAGCAGTTCTTC. The entire variable domain, with the rest obtained from reference TRBV14 and TRBJ2-1, is as follows: EAGVTQFPSHSVIEKGQTVTLRCDPISGHDNLYWYRRVMGKEIKFLLHFVKESKQDESGMPNNRFLAERTGGTYSTLKVQPAELEDSGVYFCASSQPGGTEQFFGPGTRLTVL.

The chain couples TRBV19 to TRBJ1-2; the D is unclear. The CDR3 is made up of 14 amino acids. The germline gives CDR1 LNHDA, CDR2 SQIVND (reference sequence). V lost 7 bases, J lost 6 bases, and 18 bases lay in between. As DNA, the CDR3 is TGTGCCAGTACCATCGATCGGTGGGCGGATGGCTACACCTTC. It encodes CASTIDRWADGYTF.

V gene TRBV19 combines with J gene TRBJ2-3; 10 nucleotides match TRBD2. Germline V gives CDR1 LNHDA, CDR2 SQIVND (reference sequence). This CDR3 is 19 amino acids long. V shed 0 bases, J shed 2 bases, and the junction held 11 bases outside the gene matches. CDR3 in DNA: TGTGCCAGTAGTATAGACCTCATAGGGCTAGCGGGGGTCACAGATACGCAGTATTTT. Its protein is CASSIDLIGLAGVTDTQYF.

The chain couples TRBV28 to TRBJ2-1; 7 nucleotides line up with TRBD2. V gave up 6 bases and J gave up 2 bases; unmatched junction bases: 1. This CDR3 has 13 amino acids. Germline V gene sequence: CDR1 MDHEN, CDR2 SYDVKM. The DNA for the CDR3 is TGTGCCAGCAGAAGCGGGGCCTACAATGAGCAGTTCTTC. It is translated as CASRSGAYNEQFF.

The chain links TRBV18 to TRBJ2-4; D is perhaps TRBD1 (6 bases). Germline CDR1 KGHSH, CDR2 LQKENI. The CDR3 has 15 residues. Trimming removed 0 bases from V and 7 bases from J, with 13 bases in between. In nucleotides, the CDR3 is TGTGCCAGCTCACCACCGGTCTCCCAGGGGAACATTCAGTACTTC. Protein sequence: CASSPPVSQGNIQYF.

The chain is built from TRBV11-2 and TRBJ2-1; 8 bases are a match to TRBD2. Unmatched junction bases numbered 11, after V lost 5 bases and J lost 8 bases. Germline-derived CDR1 and CDR2 are SGHAT and FQNNGV. This CDR3 is built from 15 residues. CDR3: CASSQGREDGYEQFF. CDR3 in DNA: TGTGCCAGCAGCCAGGGGCGGGAGGACGGTTATGAGCAGTTCTTC.

This clone was seen once. V is TRBV3-1 (or the pseudogene TRBV3-2) and J is TRBJ1-3, with D unresolved. The CDR3 is 13 amino acids. Deletions cut 6 bases from V and 6 bases from J, with 12 bases between. Per germline, CDR1 LGHDT and CDR2 YNNKEL (reference sequence). DNA for the CDR3: TGTGCCAGCAGTAGATCACCCGAAAACACCATATATTTT. The encoded protein is CASSRSPENTIYF.

The V and J genes are TRBV28 and TRBJ2-7; 8 bases match TRBD2. This CDR3 has 15 amino acids. CDR1 and CDR2 from the germline V gene are MDHEN and SYDVKM. The V gene end was trimmed by 5 bases and the J gene end by 2 bases; junction bases not matched to a gene: 8. The CDR3 sequence is CASSTGGLATYEQYF. In DNA form, the CDR3 reads TGTGCCAGCAGTACCGGTGGACTAGCCACCTACGAGCAGTACTTC.

The V gene is TRBV10-2, the J gene TRBJ2-1; 10 positions agree with TRBD2. The V gene's germline CDR1 is WSHSY and CDR2 SAAADI. The J segment lost 9 bases and the V segment lost 7 bases, leaving 9 bases of the junction unmatched. The CDR3 sequence is 14 residues long. The CDR3 loop is CASISSSGSGEQFF. CDR3 coding DNA: TGCGCCAGCATATCGTCTAGCGGGAGTGGTGAGCAGTTCTTC.

This clone was seen once. The rearrangement uses TRBV12-3 or TRBV12-4 and TRBJ2-1; the match to TRBD1 covers 7 bases. V dropped 8 bases and J dropped 7; count of bases not matched to a gene: 8. The CDR3 contains 13 residues. The CDR3 bases are TGTGCCAGCCTTCGGGCAGGGGGTAATGAGCAGTTCTTC. Encoded protein: CASLRAGGNEQFF.

This clone was observed a handful of times. The V call is TRBV5-6, the J call TRBJ1-5; TRBD1 matches 8 bases. V lost 4 bases and J lost 6; bases outside the gene matches: 3. This CDR3 has 13 amino acids. CDR1 is SGHDT and CDR2 is YYEEEE in the germline V gene. The CDR3 is CASSPGQGQPQHF. In nucleotides, the CDR3 is TGTGCCAGCAGCCCCGGACAGGGTCAGCCCCAGCATTTT. The entire variable domain, with the rest obtained from reference TRBV5-6 and TRBJ1-5, is as follows: DAGVTQSPTHLIKTRGQQVTLRCSPKSGHDTVSWYQQALGQGPQFIFQYYEEEERQRGNFPDRFSGHQFPNYSSELNVNALLLGDSALYLCASSPGQGQPQHFGDGTRLSIL.

This clone has just a few counts. V usage is TRBV7-9 and J usage is TRBJ1-1, with D perhaps TRBD1 (5 bases). Germline V lookup: CDR1 SEHNR, CDR2 FQNEAQ (reference sequence). Trimming removed 7 bases at V and 5 bases at J, with 17 bases between. The CDR3 extends over 14 amino acids. As DNA, the CDR3 is TGTGCCAGCACCAGGGTCCCCGGGGGAACTGAAGCTTTCTTT. It is translated as CASTRVPGGTEAFF.

J is TRBJ1-2 and V is TRBV14; 10 bases fit TRBD1. This CDR3 is 14 amino acids long. Germline-derived CDR1 and CDR2 are SGHDN and FVKESK. Trimming at V came to 4 bases and at J to 5 bases, leaving 4 bases not matched to a gene. In DNA form, the CDR3 reads TGTGCCAGCAGCCGACAGGGGGCTGGGTATGGCTACACCTTC. This codes for CASSRQGAGYGYTF. Filled out from reference TRBV14 and TRBJ1-2, the complete variable domain reads EAGVTQFPSHSVIEKGQTVTLRCDPISGHDNLYWYRRVMGKEIKFLLHFVKESKQDESGMPNNRFLAERTGGTYSTLKVQPAELEDSGVYFCASSRQGAGYGYTFGSGTRLTVV.

This chain links TRBV15 with TRBJ2-7; D is unresolved. V was trimmed by 0 bases and J by 0 bases, leaving 15 bases between them. This CDR3 is built from 17 residues. CDR1 LNHNV and CDR2 YYDKDF come from the germline V gene (reference sequence). CDR3 loop: CATSRDPKSASSYEQYF. Written as DNA, the CDR3 is TGTGCCACCAGCAGAGACCCCAAGAGCGCCAGCTCCTACGAGCAGTACTTC.

The gene calls are TRBV5-1 and TRBJ1-3, with D perhaps TRBD1 (5 bases). The CDR3 loop spans 17 amino acids. Looked up from germline, CDR1 is SGHRS and CDR2 is YFSETQ. V lost 4 bases to trimming and J lost 4 bases, with 21 bases between them. This CDR3 reads CASSHQSSGTAGNTIYF. Written as DNA, the CDR3 is TGCGCCAGCAGCCATCAGTCTTCAGGGACCGCGGGAAACACCATATATTTT. Based on the CDR3 plus reference TRBV5-1 and TRBJ1-3, the full variable domain is KAGVTQTPRYLIKTRGQQVTLSCSPISGHRSVSWYQQTPGQGLQFLFEYFSETQRNKGNFPGRFSGRQFSNSRSEMNVSTLELGDSALYLCASSHQSSGTAGNTIYFGEGSWLTVV.

The rearrangement links TRBV6-5 to TRBJ2-7, with D uncertain. The CDR3 is 11 amino acids. Germline loops: CDR1 MNHEY, CDR2 SVGAGI. Trimming shortened V by 6 bases and J by 3 bases, and 6 bases separated the two germline ends. The CDR3 loop reads CASRMDYEQYF. The CDR3 DNA follows: TGTGCCAGCAGAATGGACTACGAGCAGTACTTC.